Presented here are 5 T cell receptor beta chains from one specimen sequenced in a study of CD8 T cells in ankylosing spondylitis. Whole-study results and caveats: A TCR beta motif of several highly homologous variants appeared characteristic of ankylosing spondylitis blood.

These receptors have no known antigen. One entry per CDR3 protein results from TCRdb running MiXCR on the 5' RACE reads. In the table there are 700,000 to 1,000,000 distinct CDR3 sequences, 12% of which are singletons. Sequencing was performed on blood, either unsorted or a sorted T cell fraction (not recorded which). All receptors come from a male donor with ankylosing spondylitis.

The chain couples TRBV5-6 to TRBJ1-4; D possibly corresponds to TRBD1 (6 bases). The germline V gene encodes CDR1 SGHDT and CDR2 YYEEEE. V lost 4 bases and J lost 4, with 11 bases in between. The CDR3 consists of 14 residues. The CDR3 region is CASSIQGFNEKLFF. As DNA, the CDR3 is TGTGCCAGCAGCATACAGGGCTTTAATGAAAAACTGTTTTTT.

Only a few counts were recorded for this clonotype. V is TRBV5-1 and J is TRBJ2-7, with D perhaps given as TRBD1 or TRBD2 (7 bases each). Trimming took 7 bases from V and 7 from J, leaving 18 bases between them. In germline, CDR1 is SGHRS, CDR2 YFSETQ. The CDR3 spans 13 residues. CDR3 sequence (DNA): TGCGCCAGCGGCTCATCAGGGGGGGGAGAGCAGTACTTC. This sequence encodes CASGSSGGGEQYF.

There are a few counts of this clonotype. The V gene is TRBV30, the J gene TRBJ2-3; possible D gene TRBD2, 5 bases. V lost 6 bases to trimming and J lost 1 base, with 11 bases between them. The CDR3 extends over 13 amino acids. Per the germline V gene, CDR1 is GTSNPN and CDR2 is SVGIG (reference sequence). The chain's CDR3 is CACRGRGTDTQYF. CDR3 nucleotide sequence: TGTGCCTGCCGGGGTAGAGGCACAGATACGCAGTATTTT.

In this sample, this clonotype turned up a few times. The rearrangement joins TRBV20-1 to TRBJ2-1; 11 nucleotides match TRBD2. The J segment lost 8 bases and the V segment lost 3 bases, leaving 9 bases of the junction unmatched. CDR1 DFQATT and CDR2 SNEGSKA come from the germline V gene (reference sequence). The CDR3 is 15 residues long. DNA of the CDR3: TGCAGTGCTAGTTATAGCGGGAGGGCCACGGATGAGCAGTTCTTC. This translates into CSASYSGRATDEQFF.

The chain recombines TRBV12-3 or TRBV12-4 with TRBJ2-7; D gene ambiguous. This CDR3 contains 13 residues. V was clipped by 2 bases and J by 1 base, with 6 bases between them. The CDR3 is CASSLRKSYEQYF. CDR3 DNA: TGTGCCAGCAGTTTAAGGAAGTCCTACGAGCAGTACTTC.